Included here is one TCR beta chain sequence, with context. Original methodology: The assay estimated nucleated cells by amplifying reference gene primers. The protocol was immunoSEQ multiplex PCR, while the TCRdb copy is restricted to in-frame clones and leaves out a portion. Clonal size and the V and J genes are those of that table, whereas D and trimming came from the DNA. This sample has 55,000 to 75,000 clones; roughly 81% occur once, and the top ten carry around a tenth. This record belongs to a study of blood T cell repertoires in COVID-19. Study background: Samples representing acute and convalescent COVID-19 were sourced from the United States, Italy and Spain. Sources were T cells, B-cell-depleted T cells, or PBMCs; the material itself was cDNA or gDNA.

Sample: peripheral blood. The clonotype originates from a human donor in a cohort sampled during active COVID-19.

The CDR3 reads CASSQEQGDGYTF. Written as DNA, the CDR3 is TGTGCCAGCAGCCAAGAGCAGGGCGATGGCTACACCTTC. The chain carries TRBV4-2 and TRBJ1-2, with a possible D match to TRBD1 (5 bases). The germline V gene encodes CDR1 LGHNA and CDR2 YNFKEQ. V was pared by 0 bases and J by 6 bases, with 8 bases between. This CDR3 has 13 residues.